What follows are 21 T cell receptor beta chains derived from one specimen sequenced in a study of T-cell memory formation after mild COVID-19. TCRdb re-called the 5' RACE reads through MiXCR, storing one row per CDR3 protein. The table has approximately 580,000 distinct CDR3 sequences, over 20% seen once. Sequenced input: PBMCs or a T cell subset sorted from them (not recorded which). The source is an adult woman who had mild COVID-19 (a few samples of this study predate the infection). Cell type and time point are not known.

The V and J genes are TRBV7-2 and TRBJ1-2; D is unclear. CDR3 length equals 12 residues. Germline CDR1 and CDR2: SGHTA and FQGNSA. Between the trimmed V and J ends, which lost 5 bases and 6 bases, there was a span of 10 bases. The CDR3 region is CASSPRSNGYTF. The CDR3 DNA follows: TGTGCCAGCAGCCCGAGGTCGAATGGCTACACCTTC.

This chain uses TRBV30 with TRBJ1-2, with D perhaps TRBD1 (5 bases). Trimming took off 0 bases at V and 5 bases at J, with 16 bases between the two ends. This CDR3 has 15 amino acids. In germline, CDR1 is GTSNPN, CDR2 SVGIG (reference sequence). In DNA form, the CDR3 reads TGTGCCTGGAGTGTATCTGGGGCGGGAAAGTATGGCTACACCTTC. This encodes CAWSVSGAGKYGYTF.

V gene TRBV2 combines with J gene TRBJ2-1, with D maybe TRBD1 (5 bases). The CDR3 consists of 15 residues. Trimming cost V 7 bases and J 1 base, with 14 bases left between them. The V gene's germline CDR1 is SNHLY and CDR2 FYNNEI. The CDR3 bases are TGTGCCAGCATCCTACAGGTCCTTTCCTACAATGAGCAGTTCTTC. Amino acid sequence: CASILQVLSYNEQFF. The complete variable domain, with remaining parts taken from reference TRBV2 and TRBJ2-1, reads EPEVTQTPSHQVTQMGQEVILRCVPISNHLYFYWYRQILGQKVEFLVSFYNNEISEKSEIFDDQFSVERPDGSNFTLKIRSTKLEDSAMYFCASILQVLSYNEQFFGPGTRLTVL.

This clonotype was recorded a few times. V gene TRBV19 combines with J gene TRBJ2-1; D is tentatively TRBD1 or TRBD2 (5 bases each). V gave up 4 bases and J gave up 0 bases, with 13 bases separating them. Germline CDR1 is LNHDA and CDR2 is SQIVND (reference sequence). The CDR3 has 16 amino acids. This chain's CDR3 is CASSTDTGGSYNEQFF. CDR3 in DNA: TGTGCCAGTAGTACGGACACTGGAGGCTCCTACAATGAGCAGTTCTTC. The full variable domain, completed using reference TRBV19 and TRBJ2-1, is DGGITQSPKYLFRKEGQNVTLSCEQNLNHDAMYWYRQDPGQGLRLIYYSQIVNDFQKGDIAEGYSVSREKKESFPLTVTSAQKNPTAFYLCASSTDTGGSYNEQFFGPGTRLTVL.

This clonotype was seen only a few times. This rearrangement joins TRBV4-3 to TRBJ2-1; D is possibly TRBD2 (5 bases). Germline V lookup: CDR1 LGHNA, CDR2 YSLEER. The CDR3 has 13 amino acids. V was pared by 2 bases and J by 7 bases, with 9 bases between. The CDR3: CASSQHRTNEQFF. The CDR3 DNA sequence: TGCGCCAGCAGCCAACACCGGACTAATGAGCAGTTCTTC.

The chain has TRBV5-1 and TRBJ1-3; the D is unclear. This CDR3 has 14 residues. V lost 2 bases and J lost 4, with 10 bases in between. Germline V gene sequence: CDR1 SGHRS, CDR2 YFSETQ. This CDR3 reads CASSLAGIGNTIYF. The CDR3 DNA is TGCGCCAGCAGCTTAGCCGGGATCGGAAACACCATATATTTT.

CDR3 bases: TGCAGCGTGGTAGGGTTCGGCGGCAGGGGGCCTGAAGGGGGCTACGAGCAGTACTTC. Protein: CSVVGFGGRGPEGGYEQYF. The chain employs TRBV29-1 and TRBJ2-7; TRBD1 agrees at 8 bases. There are 19 residues in the CDR3. V was clipped by 6 bases and J by 3 bases; unmatched bases: 25. Germline CDR1 reads SQVTM; CDR2 reads ANQGSEA.

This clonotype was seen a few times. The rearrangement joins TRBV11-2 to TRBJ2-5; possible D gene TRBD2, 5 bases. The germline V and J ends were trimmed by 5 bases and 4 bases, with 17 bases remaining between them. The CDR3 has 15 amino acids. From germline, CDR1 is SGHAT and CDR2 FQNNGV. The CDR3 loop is CASSLLGAAGETQYF. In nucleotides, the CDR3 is TGTGCCAGCAGCCTGCTTGGAGCGGCAGGAGAGACCCAGTACTTC. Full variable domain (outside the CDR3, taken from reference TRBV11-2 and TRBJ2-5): EAGVAQSPRYKIIEKRQSVAFWCNPISGHATLYWYQQILGQGPKLLIQFQNNGVVDDSQLPKDRFSAERLKGVDSTLKIQPAKLEDSAVYLCASSLLGAAGETQYFGPGTRLLVL.

The CDR3 spells CASSQDGLAVNEQFF. In DNA form, the CDR3 reads TGCGCCAGCAGCCAAGATGGGCTAGCGGTAAATGAGCAGTTCTTC. J is TRBJ2-1 and V is TRBV4-1, with 7 bases identical to TRBD2. V was clipped by 0 bases and J by 7 bases; unmatched bases: 6. CDR3 length: 15 amino acids. The V gene's germline CDR1 is MGHRA and CDR2 YSYEKL.

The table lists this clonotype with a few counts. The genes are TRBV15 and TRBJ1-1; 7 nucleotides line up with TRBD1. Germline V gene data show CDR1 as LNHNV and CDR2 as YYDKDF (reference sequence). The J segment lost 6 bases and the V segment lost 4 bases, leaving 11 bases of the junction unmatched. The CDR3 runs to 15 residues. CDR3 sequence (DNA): TGTGCCACCAGCAAAGACAGGGTCGGAATGGCTGAAGCTTTCTTT. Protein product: CATSKDRVGMAEAFF.

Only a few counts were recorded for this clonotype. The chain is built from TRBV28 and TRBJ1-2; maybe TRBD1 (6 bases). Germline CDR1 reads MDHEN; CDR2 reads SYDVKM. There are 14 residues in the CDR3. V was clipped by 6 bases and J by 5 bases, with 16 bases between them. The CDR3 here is CASSLRERGYGYTF. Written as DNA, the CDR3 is TGTGCCAGCAGCCTCAGGGAGAGGGGGTATGGCTACACCTTC.

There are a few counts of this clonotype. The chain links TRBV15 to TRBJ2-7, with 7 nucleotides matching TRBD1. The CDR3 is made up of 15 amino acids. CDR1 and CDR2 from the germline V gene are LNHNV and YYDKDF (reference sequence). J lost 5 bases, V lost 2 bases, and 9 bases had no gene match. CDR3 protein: CATSRSTGLGDEQYF. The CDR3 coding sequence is TGTGCCACCAGCAGATCGACAGGGCTAGGGGACGAGCAGTACTTC.

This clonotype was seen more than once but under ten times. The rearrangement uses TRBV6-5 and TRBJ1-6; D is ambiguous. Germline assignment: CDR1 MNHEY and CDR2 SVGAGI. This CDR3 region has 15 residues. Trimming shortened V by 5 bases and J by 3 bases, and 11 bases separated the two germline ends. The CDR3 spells CASSPDGIYNSPLHF. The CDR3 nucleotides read TGTGCCAGCAGTCCAGACGGAATCTATAATTCACCCCTCCACTTT.

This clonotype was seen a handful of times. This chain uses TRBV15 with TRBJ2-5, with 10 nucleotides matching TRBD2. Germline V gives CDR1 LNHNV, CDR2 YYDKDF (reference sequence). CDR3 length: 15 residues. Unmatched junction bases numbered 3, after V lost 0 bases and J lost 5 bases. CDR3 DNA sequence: TGTGCCACCAGCAGAGAAAGCGGGGGGGATGAGACCCAGTACTTC. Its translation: CATSRESGGDETQYF.

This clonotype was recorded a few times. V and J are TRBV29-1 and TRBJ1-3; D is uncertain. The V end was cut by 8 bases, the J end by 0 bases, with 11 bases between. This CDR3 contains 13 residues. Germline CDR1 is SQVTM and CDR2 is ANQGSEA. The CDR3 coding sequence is TGCAGCATTATTGAGAGCTCTGGAAACACCATATATTTT. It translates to CSIIESSGNTIYF.

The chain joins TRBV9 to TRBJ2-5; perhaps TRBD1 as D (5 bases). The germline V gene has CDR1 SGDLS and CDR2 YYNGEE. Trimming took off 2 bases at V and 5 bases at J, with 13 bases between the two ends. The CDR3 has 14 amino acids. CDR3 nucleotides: TGTGCCAGCAGCGTGTATCCGAAGGGGGAGACCCAGTACTTC. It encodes CASSVYPKGETQYF.

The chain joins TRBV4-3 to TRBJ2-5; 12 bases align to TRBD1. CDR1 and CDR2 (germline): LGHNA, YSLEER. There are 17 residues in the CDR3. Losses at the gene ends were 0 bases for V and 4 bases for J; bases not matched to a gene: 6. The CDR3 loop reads CASSQDYGTGGGETQYF. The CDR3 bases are TGCGCCAGCAGCCAAGATTATGGGACAGGGGGCGGAGAGACCCAGTACTTC.

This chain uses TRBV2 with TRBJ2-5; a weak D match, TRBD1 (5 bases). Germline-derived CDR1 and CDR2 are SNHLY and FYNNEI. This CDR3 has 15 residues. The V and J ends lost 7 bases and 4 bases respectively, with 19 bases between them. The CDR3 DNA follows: TGTGCCAGCACCCGAAGGGGTCCCGTCGGAGAGACCCAGTACTTC. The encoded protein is CASTRRGPVGETQYF.

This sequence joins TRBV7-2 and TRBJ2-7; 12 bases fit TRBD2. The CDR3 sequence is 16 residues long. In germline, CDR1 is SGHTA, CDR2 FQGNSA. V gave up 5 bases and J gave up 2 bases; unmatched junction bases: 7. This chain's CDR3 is CASSTTSGRTPYEQYF. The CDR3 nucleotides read TGTGCCAGCAGCACCACTAGCGGGAGGACCCCCTACGAGCAGTACTTC. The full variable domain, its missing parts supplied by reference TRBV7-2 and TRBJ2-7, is GAGVSQSPSNKVTEKGKDVELRCDPISGHTALYWYRQSLGQGLEFLIYFQGNSAPDKSGLPSDRFSAERTGGSVSTLTIQRTQQEDSAVYLCASSTTSGRTPYEQYFGPGTRLTVT.

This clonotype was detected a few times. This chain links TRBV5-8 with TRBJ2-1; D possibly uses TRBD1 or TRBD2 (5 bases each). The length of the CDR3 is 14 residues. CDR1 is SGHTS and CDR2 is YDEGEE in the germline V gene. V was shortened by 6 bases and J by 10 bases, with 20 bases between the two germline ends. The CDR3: CASIDPFWGWEQFF. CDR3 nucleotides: TGTGCCAGCATTGACCCCTTCTGGGGGTGGGAGCAGTTCTTC.

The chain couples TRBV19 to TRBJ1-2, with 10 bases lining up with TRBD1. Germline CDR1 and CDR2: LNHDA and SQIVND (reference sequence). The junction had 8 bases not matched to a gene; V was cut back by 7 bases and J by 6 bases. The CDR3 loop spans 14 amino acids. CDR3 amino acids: CASNMLGTGDGYTF. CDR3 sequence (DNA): TGTGCCAGTAACATGCTGGGGACAGGGGATGGCTACACCTTC.